A single sample is the source of the 22 T cell receptor beta chains below, sequenced in a study of blood T cell repertoires in COVID-19. Sequencing was performed with immunoSEQ multiplex PCR; in TCRdb, only in-frame clones are kept and a portion is missing. The sample includes roughly 77,000 clones, around four fifths seen only once; the top ten take 7.5% to 10%. The specimen sequenced was peripheral blood. The source of these receptors is a human donor in a cohort sampled during active COVID-19.

The chain is built from TRBV4-2 and TRBJ2-7, with 7 nucleotides matching TRBD2. Trimming at V came to 1 base and at J to 3 bases, leaving 9 bases not matched to a gene. Looked up from germline, CDR1 is LGHNA and CDR2 is YNFKEQ. There are 16 residues in the CDR3. CDR3 nucleotides: TGTGCCAGCAGCCAAGGCGGGGGTGAGAGGAACTACGAGCAGTACTTC. Protein: CASSQGGGERNYEQYF.

The V and J genes are TRBV7-9 and TRBJ1-1; D is possibly TRBD1 (6 bases). Trimming removed 2 bases from V and 5 bases from J, with 12 bases in between. There are 14 residues in the CDR3. Germline CDR1 SEHNR, CDR2 FQNEAQ (reference sequence). CDR3: CASSLPGETTEAFF. DNA of the CDR3: TGTGCCAGCAGCTTACCAGGGGAAACAACTGAAGCTTTCTTT.

The genes are TRBV7-6 and TRBJ2-7, with D perhaps matching TRBD2 (6 bases). Germline V gene lookup returns CDR1 SGHVS and CDR2 FNYEAQ. The CDR3 extends over 15 amino acids. V lost 5 bases and J lost 1, with 15 bases in between. The CDR3 sequence: CASSRGTFESYEQYF. Here the CDR3 DNA reads TGTGCCAGCAGCCGCGGGACTTTTGAATCCTACGAGCAGTACTTC.

This clone was counted once. The junction differs from germline at one of its ends, possibly a read error. The V gene is TRBV27, the J gene TRBJ2-2, with D possibly matching TRBD2 (7 bases). The V gene's germline CDR1 is MNHEY and CDR2 SMNVEV (reference sequence). This CDR3 is 12 amino acids long. DNA for the CDR3: TGTGCCAGCAGTTTCGGGGCGGGGGCGCTGTTTTTT. This translates into CASSFGAGALFF.

The chain links TRBV6-6 to TRBJ2-7; D might be TRBD2 (5 bases). This CDR3 is built from 14 residues. Per the germline V gene, CDR1 is MNHNY and CDR2 is SVGAGI (reference sequence). Trimming removed 6 bases from V and 0 bases from J, with 12 bases in between. The CDR3: CASRLQRSSYEQYF. CDR3 DNA: TGTGCCAGCAGATTACAGCGGAGCTCCTACGAGCAGTACTTC.

The CDR3 bases are TGTGCCAGCAGCTACTCCAGGGGGGACACTGAAGCTTTCTTT. Its translation is CASSYSRGDTEAFF. This chain links TRBV3-1 (or the pseudogene TRBV3-2) with TRBJ1-1, with TRBD1 identical over 7 bases. The germline CDR1 and CDR2 sequences are LGHDT and YNNKEL (reference sequence). This CDR3 has 14 amino acids. V trimming: 5 bases; J trimming: 3 bases; junction bases outside the gene matches: 6.

The rearrangement links TRBV2 to TRBJ1-4; perhaps TRBD1 as D (6 bases). Germline CDR1 is SNHLY and CDR2 is FYNNEI. The length of the CDR3 is 17 residues. V lost 5 bases and J lost 8, with 24 bases in between. CDR3 sequence (DNA): TGTGCCAGCAGTTACCGTGGGATGGCAGGGGCTGGGGAAAAACTGTTTTTT. This sequence encodes CASSYRGMAGAGEKLFF.

This clone was found once. The chain uses TRBV6-5 and TRBJ2-7; TRBD2 matches 9 bases. In germline, CDR1 is MNHEY, CDR2 SVGAGI. The V segment lost 0 bases and the J segment 5 bases; nucleotides outside the gene matches: 8. This CDR3 spans 16 amino acids. Here the CDR3 reads CASSYSFSGGGHEQYF. The CDR3 DNA sequence: TGTGCCAGCAGTTACTCGTTTAGCGGGGGTGGCCACGAGCAGTACTTC.

The chain uses TRBV28 and TRBJ2-7, with D possibly being TRBD2 (5 bases). Germline loops: CDR1 MDHEN, CDR2 SYDVKM. The CDR3 is made up of 16 amino acids. The V end lost 6 bases, the J end lost 0 bases, and 18 bases lay between the germline ends. The CDR3 region is CASRLGPLTNSYEQYF. The DNA of the CDR3 is TGTGCCAGCAGACTCGGACCGTTGACTAACTCCTACGAGCAGTACTTC.

This chain connects TRBV5-5 to TRBJ1-4; 9 bases are a match to TRBD1. Germline V lookup: CDR1 SGHKS, CDR2 YYEKEE (reference sequence). J gave up 7 bases and V 5 bases, and 15 bases lay outside the gene matches. This CDR3 comprises 17 residues. CDR3 in amino acids: CASSFGALGQGSEKLFF. As DNA, the CDR3 is TGTGCCAGCAGTTTCGGAGCCCTGGGACAGGGTAGTGAAAAACTGTTTTTT.

The chain is built from TRBV28 and TRBJ2-7; 9 bases map to TRBD1. CDR3 length: 14 residues. Trimming at V came to 6 bases and at J to 2 bases, leaving 5 bases not matched to a gene. Germline V CDR1 and CDR2: MDHEN, SYDVKM. CDR3 coding DNA: TGTGCCAGCAGCCCCCGACAGGGGGCCTACGAGCAGTACTTC. Protein: CASSPRQGAYEQYF.

V gene TRBV6-5 combines with J gene TRBJ2-7, with 9 bases fitting TRBD1. Germline V gene lookup returns CDR1 MNHEY and CDR2 SVGAGI. This CDR3 is built from 13 residues. J was trimmed by 6 bases and V by 5 bases; bases with no gene match: 5. The CDR3 is CASSRTGVGEQYF. DNA for the CDR3: TGTGCCAGCAGTCGGACAGGGGTGGGCGAGCAGTACTTC.

The CDR3 region has the DNA TGTGCCAGCAGCAGCTCCAAGGGAGGTCGAGAGACCCAGTACTTC. Translating it yields CASSSSKGGRETQYF. The chain couples TRBV11-3 to TRBJ2-5; TRBD2 is a possible D gene (6 bases). Looked up from germline, CDR1 is SGHNT and CDR2 is YENEEA. This CDR3 region has 15 residues. Trimming took off 5 bases at V and 4 bases at J, with 17 bases between the two ends.

The rearrangement uses TRBV5-6 and TRBJ1-5, with 8 bases aligning to TRBD1. The germline CDR1 and CDR2 sequences are SGHDT and YYEEEE. Germline trimming cut 2 bases from V and 7 bases from J; bases unmatched to any gene: 14. The CDR3 has 17 amino acids. The CDR3 sequence: CASSFGFPGGYGQPQHF. As DNA, the CDR3 is TGTGCCAGCAGCTTTGGTTTCCCAGGGGGCTATGGGCAGCCCCAGCATTTT.

The chain uses TRBV9 and TRBJ2-5, with 7 bases identical to TRBD1. V shed 2 bases, J shed 1 base, and the junction held 5 bases outside the gene matches. This CDR3 has 15 amino acids. Germline lookup yields CDR1 SGDLS and CDR2 YYNGEE. CDR3 region: CASSVTGAPQETQYF. The CDR3 DNA reads TGTGCCAGCAGCGTTACAGGGGCCCCCCAAGAGACCCAGTACTTC.

This clone was picked up a small number of times. The gene calls are TRBV5-1 and TRBJ1-1, with D unresolved. From germline, CDR1 is SGHRS and CDR2 YFSETQ. V was trimmed by 1 base and J by 2 bases, leaving 9 bases between them. The CDR3 sequence is 14 residues long. For the CDR3, the DNA is TGCGCCAGCAGCTTGCGGACGGGAAACACTGAAGCTTTCTTT. It codes for CASSLRTGNTEAFF.

The V and J genes are TRBV28 and TRBJ1-2; D unresolved. The CDR3 covers 14 residues. Trimming removed 1 base at V and 1 base at J, with 7 bases between. CDR1 MDHEN and CDR2 SYDVKM come from the germline V gene. The CDR3 nucleotides are TGTGCCAGCAGTTTATACGCTAATAACTATGGCTACACCTTC. The encoded protein is CASSLYANNYGYTF.

This clone was recorded at least ten times. The chain couples TRBV18 to TRBJ2-1; possible D gene TRBD2, 5 bases. This CDR3 spans 13 amino acids. The V gene lost 1 base and the J gene lost 8 bases, with 9 bases spanning the gap. Germline lookup yields CDR1 KGHSH and CDR2 LQKENI. CDR3 residues: CASSPRNSDEQFF. Written as DNA, the CDR3 is TGTGCCAGCTCACCACGTAATAGCGATGAGCAGTTCTTC.

Remarks on this clone: At the DNA level, this CDR3 is encoded by other sequences in the same sample as well. This chain joins TRBV21-1 and TRBJ1-1. TRBV21-1 is a pseudogene segment. CDR3 length: 15 amino acids. CDR3 DNA sequence: TGTGCCAGCAGCAAAGGGCAGGGCGGAGGGACTGAAGCTTTCTTT. Translation gives CASSKGQGGGTEAFF.

The rearrangement links TRBV19 to TRBJ1-5; 10 positions match TRBD1. Germline-derived CDR1 and CDR2 are LNHDA and SQIVND (reference sequence). Trimming cost V 4 bases and J 5 bases; bases outside gene matches: 5. The CDR3 runs to 15 residues. DNA of the CDR3: TGTGCCAGTAGTACCCTCGGGACAGGGGATCAGCCCCAGCATTTT. Amino acid sequence: CASSTLGTGDQPQHF.

The gene calls are TRBV5-6 and TRBJ1-4; 11 bases are shared with TRBD1. Germline V gene lookup returns CDR1 SGHDT and CDR2 YYEEEE. The length of the CDR3 is 15 residues. The ends lost 0 bases at V and 9 bases at J; junction bases unmatched: 4. The CDR3 region is CASSLAGTGGKKLFF. The CDR3 DNA reads TGTGCCAGCAGCTTGGCAGGGACAGGGGGGAAAAAACTGTTTTTT.

This chain joins TRBV9 and TRBJ2-7; a weak D match, TRBD2 (5 bases). Looked up from germline, CDR1 is SGDLS and CDR2 is YYNGEE. V was trimmed by 4 bases and J by 0 bases, leaving 14 bases between them. The CDR3 extends over 15 amino acids. The CDR3 region has the DNA TGTGCCAGCAGCCCCGGCAGGACTCACTCCTACGAGCAGTACTTC. Translated: CASSPGRTHSYEQYF.